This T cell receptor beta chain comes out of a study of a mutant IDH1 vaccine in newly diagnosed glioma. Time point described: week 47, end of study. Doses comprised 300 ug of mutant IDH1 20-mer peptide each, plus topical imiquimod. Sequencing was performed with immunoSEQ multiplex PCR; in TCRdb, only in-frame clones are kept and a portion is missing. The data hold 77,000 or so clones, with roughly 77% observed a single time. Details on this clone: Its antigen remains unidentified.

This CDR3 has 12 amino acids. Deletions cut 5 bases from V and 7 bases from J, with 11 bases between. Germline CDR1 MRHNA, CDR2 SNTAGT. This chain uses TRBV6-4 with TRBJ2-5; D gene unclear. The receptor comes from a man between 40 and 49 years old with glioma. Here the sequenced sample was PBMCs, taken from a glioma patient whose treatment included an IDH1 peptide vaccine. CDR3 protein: CASSQDNLTQYF. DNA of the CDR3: TGTGCCAGCAGTCAAGACAATTTGACCCAGTACTTC.